Listed below are T cell receptor beta chains from one sample, sequenced in a study of CD8+CD57+ T cells in acquired aplastic anemia. One entry per CDR3 protein results from TCRdb running MiXCR on the reads. The sample includes approximately 380,000 distinct CDR3 sequences, roughly 68% seen only once; the top ten take 4%. Sequenced material: sorted CD4+, CD8+, or CD8+CD57+ T cells (not recorded which) from PBMCs. These TCRs come from a human donor in good health, serving as a control. CDR3s include the opening cysteine and the closing phenylalanine or tryptophan. D genes are given only for firm matches. Not all rows give a size; the values are once, few, many and, for expanded clones, a class.

cdr3_nt,cdr3_aa,j_call,clone_size,cdr3_length,d_call,v_call
TGTGCCAGCAGCTTAGCCCGTCCGGGACAGGGAGGTGACTACACCTTC,CASSLARPGQGGDYTF,TRBJ1-2,NA,16,TRBD1,TRBV7-2
TGTGCCATCGGACAGGGTTCCTACGAGCAGTACTTC,CAIGQGSYEQYF,TRBJ2-7,many,12,TRBD1,TRBV10-3
TGCAGCGTTGAAGATGACAGGGGGTACGGCTCCTACAATGAGCAGTTCTTC,CSVEDDRGYGSYNEQFF,TRBJ2-1,few,17,TRBD1,TRBV29-1
TGTGCCAGCAGCCAACTCACTTTGGATGGCTACACCTTC,CASSQLTLDGYTF,TRBJ1-2,NA,13,NA,TRBV5-8
TGCGCCAGCAGCCGGGACAGGGACCACGAACCCCTCCACTTT,CASSRDRDHEPLHF,TRBJ1-6,NA,14,TRBD1,TRBV5-1
TGTGCCAGCAGAGAGGCATTGGGGAATTCACCCCTCCACTTT,CASREALGNSPLHF,TRBJ1-6,many,14,NA,TRBV6-1
TGCAGCGTGCTTACCGGGACAGGGGCGTTCCACGAGCAGTACTTC,CSVLTGTGAFHEQYF,TRBJ2-7,few,15,TRBD1,TRBV29-1
TGTGCCAGCAGCCAAGAGGCCAGAAACTATGGCTACACCTTC,CASSQEARNYGYTF,TRBJ1-2,few,14,NA,TRBV4-2
TGTGCCATCAACGGACAGCCCCAAGAGACCCAGTACTTC,CAINGQPQETQYF,TRBJ2-5,NA,13,NA,TRBV10-3
TGTGCCAGCAGTAGTACGACGGACAACACTGAGCAGTTCTTC,CASSSTTDNTEQFF,TRBJ2-1,NA,14,NA,TRBV5-1
TGTGCCAGCAGTCGCCTACAAGGCAATGAGCAGTTCTTC,CASSRLQGNEQFF,TRBJ2-1,NA,13,NA,TRBV2
TGCGCCAGCAGCGTGTCGGGGCTAGTCAACGAGCAGTACTTC,CASSVSGLVNEQYF,TRBJ2-7,once,14,NA,TRBV5-1
TGTGCCAGCAGCCCATTACAGGATCAATCCCCCCTCCACTTT,CASSPLQDQSPLHF,TRBJ1-6,NA,14,NA,TRBV7-9
TGTGCCAGCAGCGGGGGAGGGACACCTAGAGACGAGCAGTACTTC,CASSGGGTPRDEQYF,TRBJ2-7,NA,15,NA,TRBV9
TGTGCCAGCAGCTTATCCCCACGACTAGCGGGGAGCACAGATACGCAGTATTTT,CASSLSPRLAGSTDTQYF,TRBJ2-3,NA,18,TRBD2,TRBV5-8
TGTGCCAGCAGCCAAGTGGACACCTACAATGAGCAGTTCTTC,CASSQVDTYNEQFF,TRBJ2-1,NA,14,NA,TRBV5-4
TGTGCCAGCAGCTTCAGGGCTAATGAAAAACTGTTTTTT,CASSFRANEKLFF,TRBJ1-4,many,13,NA,TRBV11-2
TGTGCCAGCAGCTTAGAAACAGGGGGCCGCTACACCTTC,CASSLETGGRYTF,TRBJ1-2,many,13,TRBD1,TRBV7-2
TGTGCCAGCAGCTTCGCCGGACTTTCCACGGATACGCAGTATTTT,CASSFAGLSTDTQYF,TRBJ2-3,NA,15,NA,TRBV7-9
TGTGCCAGCAGCGCGGGGACAGGGCGTGCAGCGGACACTGAAGCTTTCTTT,CASSAGTGRAADTEAFF,TRBJ1-1,NA,17,TRBD1,TRBV9
TGCAGTGCTAGTTCCCCTAGCGGGAGTCGGGCGCAGTATTTT,CSASSPSGSRAQYF,TRBJ2-3,few,14,TRBD2,TRBV20-1
TGTGCCATCAGGCCTAGCGGGGGCTACAACGAGCAGTACTTC,CAIRPSGGYNEQYF,TRBJ2-7,NA,14,TRBD2,TRBV10-3
TGTGCCAGCAGCCCATCACGCGGCATGAAGTACTTC,CASSPSRGMKYF,TRBJ2-7,NA,12,NA,TRBV7-8
TGTGCCAGCAGCTTAGATTCCGACGGGAGGTACTTC,CASSLDSDGRYF,TRBJ2-7,once,12,NA,TRBV2
TGTGCCAGTAGTCTCCCGTTGTATGGCTACACCTTC,CASSLPLYGYTF,TRBJ1-2,many,12,NA,TRBV19
TGCGCCAGCAGTAGGATTCAAGGGGCAGATACGCAGTATTTT,CASSRIQGADTQYF,TRBJ2-3,many,14,NA,TRBV4-3
TGTGCCACCAGTGCAGACAGGGGGTACTATGGCTACACCTTC,CATSADRGYYGYTF,TRBJ1-2,NA,14,TRBD1,TRBV2
TGTGCCAGCCACTTACTCGCAGGCTCGAGAACTGACATATATTTT,CASHLLAGSRTDIYF,TRBJ1-3,NA,15,NA,TRBV2
TGTGCCAGCAGCTTAGCCGCGACAGGGAGCCACGAGGAGCTGTTTTTT,CASSLAATGSHEELFF,TRBJ2-2,NA,16,TRBD1,TRBV7-3
TGTGCCAGTAGTGGCCCCGCAGGGGATGGCTACACCTTC,CASSGPAGDGYTF,TRBJ1-2,many,13,NA,TRBV19
TGTGCCAGTTGGACCTACCCCCGGGACAACAATCAGCCCCAGCATTTT,CASWTYPRDNNQPQHF,TRBJ1-5,once,16,NA,TRBV6-2/TRBV6-3
TGTGCCAGCAGCTCCTCTCCGAGGGGAGCAGACGAGCAGTACTTC,CASSSSPRGADEQYF,TRBJ2-7,NA,15,NA,TRBV7-2
TGTGCCAGCAGATCTACAGGGTTTCCCAACACTGAAGCTTTCTTT,CASRSTGFPNTEAFF,TRBJ1-1,NA,15,NA,TRBV7-8
TGCAGTGCTCTTATGCCTTACACTGAAGCTTTCTTT,CSALMPYTEAFF,TRBJ1-1,NA,12,NA,TRBV20-1
TGTGCCAGCAGCTTAATACAGGGGAACTATGGCTACACCTTC,CASSLIQGNYGYTF,TRBJ1-2,NA,14,TRBD1,TRBV9
TGTGCCAGCAGCCCAGGGGGGGCTAGCACAGATACGCAGTATTTT,CASSPGGASTDTQYF,TRBJ2-3,many,15,NA,TRBV5-4
TGTGCCAGCAGCGCCGGGCCCAGAACCTACGAGCAGTACTTC,CASSAGPRTYEQYF,TRBJ2-7,many,14,NA,TRBV7-8
TGTGCCTGGAGTGCTAGGGGGATCTATGGCTACACCTTC,CAWSARGIYGYTF,TRBJ1-2,many,13,NA,TRBV30
TGTGCCAGCAGCCAAGATAGGGCAGTGCGCAGGAGTGAAGCTTTGTTT,CASSQDRAVRRSEALF,TRBJ1-1,NA,16,NA,TRBV2
TGCGCCAGCAGCCAGCCTGGACAGGCGACCTACGAGCAGTACTTC,CASSQPGQATYEQYF,TRBJ2-7,many,15,TRBD1,TRBV4-1
TGTGCCATCCGCAGGGGCAATGAGCAGTTCTTC,CAIRRGNEQFF,TRBJ2-1,many,11,NA,TRBV10-3
TGCAGCGTGACCGGGGGGGCCTCCTACGAGCAGTACTTC,CSVTGGASYEQYF,TRBJ2-7,few,13,TRBD2,TRBV29-1
TGTGCCAGCAGCTCGATGACGAGCGAGCAGTACTTC,CASSSMTSEQYF,TRBJ2-7,few,12,NA,TRBV27
TGCAGTGCTAGACGTCACGATAAGCAGTATTTT,CSARRHDKQYF,TRBJ2-3,NA,11,NA,TRBV20-1
TGTGCCAGCAGCTGGACGCAGGGCCCTCTTCAGCAGCAGCATTTT,CASSWTQGPLQQQHF,TRBJ1-5,NA,15,NA,TRBV7-2
TGTGCCAGCAGCCTAATAGGCAGGGCGGAAAAACTGTTTTTT,CASSLIGRAEKLFF,TRBJ1-4,NA,14,NA,TRBV5-6
TGCGCCAGCAGCCGGAGCGGGAGTTACAATGAGCAGTATTTT,CASSRSGSYNEQYF,TRBJ2-3,NA,14,TRBD2,TRBV5-1
TGTGCCAGCAGTTTGGACAGAAACCTTGAAGCTTTCTTT,CASSLDRNLEAFF,TRBJ1-1,NA,13,NA,TRBV12-3/TRBV12-4
TGTGCCAGCAGCTTAGCCGGCAGGCCCTATGAGCACTTCTTC,CASSLAGRPYEHFF,TRBJ2-1,NA,14,NA,TRBV7-9
TGTGCCAGCAGCGCACAACCCGGACAGGGTATTCACCCCCAGTATTTT,CASSAQPGQGIHPQYF,TRBJ2-3,NA,16,TRBD1,TRBV7-3
TGTGCCAGCAGCTTAGGTTGGCCAGAGAACACCGGGGAGACCTTC,CASSLGWPENTGETF,TRBJ1-2,NA,15,NA,TRBV7-8
TGTGCCAGTACCCCTGGGGATAGGGGGGCTGGAGACACCAAGTATTTT,CASTPGDRGAGDTKYF,TRBJ2-3,NA,16,NA,TRBV19
TGTGCCAGCAGTCCAGACCGTAGCGGGCGGCCATACAATGAGCAGTTCTTC,CASSPDRSGRPYNEQFF,TRBJ2-1,NA,17,TRBD2,TRBV24-1
TGTGCCACCAGCAGACCTCGACAGGGGGCCAACGTCCTGACTTTC,CATSRPRQGANVLTF,TRBJ2-6,NA,15,NA,TRBV15
TGTGCCAGCAGCCCCGGGCCCTACGAGCAGTACTTC,CASSPGPYEQYF,TRBJ2-7,few,12,NA,TRBV7-9
TGTGCCAGCAGCAATTTACAGGGTTCTTCCTCACCCCTCCACTTT,CASSNLQGSSSPLHF,TRBJ1-6,NA,15,NA,TRBV7-2
TGTGCCAGCAGCAGAGGTGGGAGGACAGGGGGCTTCGAGCAGTACTTC,CASSRGGRTGGFEQYF,TRBJ2-7,once,16,TRBD1,TRBV11-3
TGTGCCAGCAGTTTTGGGACAGGGTTGAGTCAGCCCCAGCATTTT,CASSFGTGLSQPQHF,TRBJ1-5,once,15,TRBD1,TRBV12-3/TRBV12-4
TGCAGCGTTGACGTCCAGGGCTATGGAAACACAGATACGCAGTATTTT,CSVDVQGYGNTDTQYF,TRBJ2-3,NA,16,NA,TRBV29-1